This is a list of T cell receptor beta chains from one sample in a study of follicular helper T cells after annual influenza vaccination. Sequencing was performed with immunoSEQ multiplex PCR; in TCRdb, only in-frame clones are kept and a portion is missing. The data hold about 14,000 clones, with 78% observed a single time. This specimen consisted of CXCR5- memory CD4+ T cells sorted from blood, obtained on the day of influenza vaccination. The receptors originated from an adult who received the influenza vaccine. The CDR3 runs from the conserved cysteine through the conserved F or W. Each record gives: clone size, V gene, J gene, D gene, CDR3 protein, CDR3 DNA. D genes are given only for firm matches. For some rows the clone size is stated as once, few or many, or as a class when expanded; others skip it.

abundance: once
v_gene: TRBV5-6
j_gene: TRBJ2-6
d_gene: .
CDR3aa: CASSLGTASSGANVLTF
CDR3nt: TGTGCCAGCAGCTTGGGGACTGCATCATCTGGGGCCAACGTCCTGACTTTC

abundance: .
v_gene: TRBV2
j_gene: TRBJ2-7
d_gene: TRBD1
CDR3aa: CASSEYGTGLTEQYF
CDR3nt: TGTGCCAGCAGTGAATACGGGACAGGGCTAACCGAGCAGTACTTC

abundance: .
v_gene: TRBV2
j_gene: TRBJ1-5
d_gene: .
CDR3aa: CASSVIAVINQPQHF
CDR3nt: TGTGCCAGCAGTGTCATAGCAGTGATCAATCAGCCCCAGCATTTT

abundance: .
v_gene: TRBV28
j_gene: TRBJ1-2
d_gene: TRBD1
CDR3aa: CASREQGARVYGYTF
CDR3nt: TGTGCCAGCAGGGAACAGGGGGCGCGGGTCTATGGCTACACCTTC

abundance: .
v_gene: TRBV30
j_gene: TRBJ2-7
d_gene: TRBD1
CDR3aa: CAWSVGGLQGSEQYF
CDR3nt: TGTGCCTGGAGTGTAGGTGGCCTACAGGGGTCCGAGCAGTACTTC

abundance: .
v_gene: TRBV28
j_gene: TRBJ2-7
d_gene: .
CDR3aa: CASSLRHPYEQYF
CDR3nt: TGTGCCAGCAGTTTACGACACCCGTACGAGCAGTACTTC

abundance: .
v_gene: TRBV19
j_gene: TRBJ1-2
d_gene: .
CDR3aa: CASSIDPTGSRYTF
CDR3nt: TGTGCCAGTAGTATAGACCCCACAGGTAGCCGCTACACCTTC

abundance: .
v_gene: TRBV29-1
j_gene: TRBJ2-1
d_gene: .
CDR3aa: CSVVRGSSYNEQFF
CDR3nt: TGCAGCGTTGTTCGGGGTAGCTCCTACAATGAGCAGTTCTTC

abundance: once
v_gene: TRBV7-2
j_gene: TRBJ2-5
d_gene: .
CDR3aa: CASSLAMLGTETQYF
CDR3nt: TGTGCCAGCAGCTTAGCTATGTTAGGGACAGAGACCCAGTACTTC

abundance: .
v_gene: TRBV7-2
j_gene: TRBJ2-1
d_gene: TRBD2
CDR3aa: CASSSGLAGFSEQFF
CDR3nt: TGTGCCAGCAGCTCCGGACTAGCGGGTTTTAGTGAGCAGTTCTTC

abundance: few
v_gene: TRBV7-8
j_gene: TRBJ1-3
d_gene: .
CDR3aa: CASSTDVGNTIYF
CDR3nt: TGTGCCAGCAGCACGGACGTTGGAAACACCATATATTTT

abundance: .
v_gene: TRBV18
j_gene: TRBJ2-5
d_gene: .
CDR3aa: CASSPGRHLPRQETQYF
CDR3nt: TGTGCCAGCTCACCAGGCAGACATCTCCCACGGCAAGAGACCCAGTACTTC

abundance: .
v_gene: TRBV19
j_gene: TRBJ1-1
d_gene: .
CDR3aa: CASSILPFEGGRTEAFF
CDR3nt: TGTGCCAGTAGTATATTGCCCTTCGAGGGGGGCAGGACTGAAGCTTTCTTT

abundance: .
v_gene: TRBV19
j_gene: TRBJ2-1
d_gene: TRBD2
CDR3aa: CASSGPTSPGGNEQFF
CDR3nt: TGTGCCAGTAGTGGCCCGACTAGCCCGGGTGGCAATGAGCAGTTCTTC

abundance: .
v_gene: TRBV7-9
j_gene: TRBJ2-2
d_gene: TRBD1
CDR3aa: CASIPKRDRASAGELFF
CDR3nt: TGTGCCAGCATCCCCAAGCGGGACAGGGCCTCCGCCGGGGAGCTGTTTTTT

abundance: .
v_gene: TRBV2
j_gene: TRBJ2-3
d_gene: .
CDR3aa: CARGQLTGRSTDTQYF
CDR3nt: TGTGCCAGGGGGCAATTGACTGGCCGGAGCACAGATACGCAGTATTTT

abundance: .
v_gene: TRBV29-1
j_gene: TRBJ2-3
d_gene: .
CDR3aa: CSVELGHSTDTQYF
CDR3nt: TGCAGCGTTGAATTGGGACACTCCACAGATACGCAGTATTTT

abundance: .
v_gene: TRBV30
j_gene: TRBJ2-1
d_gene: .
CDR3aa: CAWSTVTSGQFF
CDR3nt: TGTGCCTGGAGTACTGTGACGAGCGGGCAGTTCTTC

abundance: .
v_gene: TRBV7-2
j_gene: TRBJ2-3
d_gene: .
CDR3aa: CASSSQKFQSDFTDTQYF
CDR3nt: TGTGCCAGCAGCTCCCAAAAGTTCCAAAGCGACTTCACAGATACGCAGTATTTT